One T cell receptor beta chain is described in this entry. This clonotype was counted a few times. The antigen this receptor binds is unknown. No much larger clonotype is one base removed from it; base qualities were not supplied. The germline V gene yields SGHTA for CDR1 and FQGNSA for CDR2. There are 15 amino acids in the CDR3, from cysteine to phenylalanine inclusive. Kept here is only the CDR3 DNA, which spans 45 bases and is read in frame from base 1. The V end gives up 7 bases and the J end 5 bases, leaving 9 bases in the junction not matched to a gene. The data belong to a study of T cell repertoires in cytomegalovirus infection (dated by TCRdb to between 2017 and 2020). Study-wide context: Recently identified HLA-C-restricted CMV epitopes, whose presentation resists viral immunomodulation, were targeted by peptide stimulations together with well-studied HLA-B-restricted epitopes. Donor HLA type was relevant to the analysis, because carriage of CMV infection together with the matching HLA type was indicated by public TCR beta signatures.

Sequencing instrument: Illumina HiSeq 1500. TCRdb reprocessed the public reads (quality trimming at Q25 with fastp, clone calling with MiXCR) and kept in-frame beta chains. CDR3 protein sequences are deduplicated, and each keeps its most common genes and DNA. The sample data list more than 250,000 distinct CDR3 sequences, and roughly 25% of these were observed just once. About an eighth of the sample goes to the ten largest clones. Explained via the paper, the treatment or condition label denotes: in vitro stimulation with specific CMV peptide epitopes to enrich CMV-specific T cells. Here is what the overall study found, with its caveats: The ex vivo response was dominated by HLA-C-restricted CMV-specific TCR beta clonotypes, and the single most frequent clonotype in two of eight donors was supplied by these HLA-C-restricted clonotypes. In both this cohort and an independent cohort of over 350 donors, the cumulative frequency of public TCR beta family members distinguished carriers of CMV infection plus the relevant HLA type.

The chain was built from TRBV7-2 and TRBJ2-5, and 11 bases in between align with TRBD2. This specimen consisted of cultured PBMCs, obtained from culture after CMV antigen stimulation. This receptor was identified in a human donor in good health (CMV status not recorded). Some clones in this sample may be carry-over from other donors' samples. The CDR3 region has the sequence CASTLGSSGRETQYF. The nucleotide sequence reads as follows: TGTGCCAGCACCCTTGGGTCTAGCGGGAGGGAGACCCAGTACTTC. When the CDR3 is completed using the reference TRBV7-2 and TRBJ2-5 genes on either side, the full variable domain is GAGVSQSPSNKVTEKGKDVELRCDPISGHTALYWYRQSLGQGLEFLIYFQGNSAPDKSGLPSDRFSAERTGGSVSTLTIQRTQQEDSAVYLCASTLGSSGRETQYFGPGTRLLVL.